Shown below are 32 T cell receptor beta chains from a single sample sequenced in a study of cytomegalovirus exposure and HLA in healthy donors. With 60 Vbeta and 13 Jbeta primers, the PCR was carried out. Assay used: immunoSEQ multiplex PCR; TCRdb lists only in-frame clones, some missing. The sample yields roughly 110,000 clones, 82% seen once. The material sequenced was PBMCs. All receptors derive from a man aged 50-59 years in good health and CMV-seronegative.

The table lists this clone with a few counts. The genes are TRBV6-5 and TRBJ1-1; a weak D match, TRBD1 (5 bases). The CDR3 has 14 residues. V lost 6 bases, J lost 7 bases, and 18 bases lay in between. The germline gives CDR1 MNHEY, CDR2 SVGAGI. CDR3 bases: TGTGCCAGCAGCCCGACGTGGGGGGGGGATGAAGCTTTCTTT. Translating it yields CASSPTWGGDEAFF.

The V gene is TRBV27, the J gene TRBJ2-2; 7 bases are a match to TRBD1. V dropped 3 bases and J dropped 1; count of bases not matched to a gene: 2. Germline V gene sequence: CDR1 MNHEY, CDR2 SMNVEV (reference sequence). The CDR3 has 15 amino acids. CDR3 loop: CASSFRTGNTGELFF. The CDR3 DNA reads as TGTGCCAGCAGTTTCCGGACAGGGAACACCGGGGAGCTGTTTTTT.

As concerns this clone: At one end, the junction sequence differs from germline, possibly due to a read error. The chain recombines TRBV7-7 with TRBJ2-1; possible D gene TRBD1, 6 bases. This CDR3 spans 16 amino acids. Germline V lookup: CDR1 SSHAT, CDR2 FNYEAQ (reference sequence). CDR3 sequence: CASSPGVAGDYNEQFF. CDR3 in DNA: TGTGCTAGCAGCCCAGGGGTAGCAGGGGACTACAATGAGCAGTTCTTC.

V and J are TRBV28 and TRBJ1-2; no definite D call. Trimming cost V 1 base and J 4 bases, with 13 bases left between them. Germline V gene lookup returns CDR1 MDHEN and CDR2 SYDVKM. This CDR3 contains 15 residues. The CDR3 here is CASSLSRRGIYGYTF. The CDR3 bases are TGTGCCAGCAGTTTATCCCGCCGAGGGATCTATGGCTACACCTTC.

The chain links TRBV7-9 to TRBJ2-1, with D perhaps TRBD2 (5 bases). The V gene lost 0 bases and the J gene lost 13 bases, with 10 bases spanning the gap. The germline V gene has CDR1 SEHNR and CDR2 FQNEAQ (reference sequence). The CDR3 runs 12 residues. CDR3 coding DNA: TGTGCCAGCAGCTTAGCGGAAGAGGGTCAGTTCTTC. This sequence encodes CASSLAEEGQFF. The complete variable domain, with remaining parts taken from reference TRBV7-9 and TRBJ2-1, reads DTGVSQNPRHKITKRGQNVTFRCDPISEHNRLYWYRQTLGQGPEFLTYFQNEAQLEKSRLLSDRFSAERPKGSFSTLEIQRTEQGDSAMYLCASSLAEEGQFFGPGTRLTVL.

The chain has TRBV9 and TRBJ1-5; D may be TRBD1 (6 bases). V dropped 4 bases and J dropped 6 bases, with 17 bases sitting between them. This CDR3 is built from 15 residues. Germline CDR1 reads SGDLS; CDR2 reads YYNGEE. The CDR3 DNA sequence: TGTGCCAGCAGCCCTACAGGGTTGCCGGGTCAGCCCCAGCATTTT. Its translation is CASSPTGLPGQPQHF.

V usage is TRBV9 and J usage is TRBJ1-6; 10 bases line up with TRBD1. The CDR3 covers 16 residues. CDR1 and CDR2 (germline): SGDLS, YYNGEE. Trimming took 4 bases from V and 8 from J; bases not matched to a gene: 9. The CDR3 here is CASSKGQGNMDSPLHF. Here the CDR3 DNA reads TGTGCCAGCAGCAAGGGACAGGGGAATATGGATTCACCCCTCCACTTT.

This chain uses TRBV7-9 with TRBJ2-7; 8 nucleotides line up with TRBD1. The V and J ends lost 5 bases and 9 bases, in that order; junction bases with no gene match: 6. In germline, CDR1 is SEHNR, CDR2 FQNEAQ (reference sequence). CDR3 length equals 12 residues. The CDR3 protein is CASSLDRGWQYV. For the CDR3, the DNA is TGTGCCAGCAGCCTCGACAGGGGCTGGCAGTACGTC.

V gene TRBV18 combines with J gene TRBJ1-5; D gene uncertain. This CDR3 comprises 13 residues. Germline V gene data show CDR1 as KGHSH and CDR2 as LQKENI. Between the trimmed V and J ends, which lost 3 bases and 3 bases, there was a span of 6 bases. The CDR3 DNA reads as TGTGCCAGCTCACCGGCAGACAATCAGCCCCAGCATTTT. Translation: CASSPADNQPQHF.

The chain recombines TRBV4-1 with TRBJ1-5, with D perhaps matching TRBD1 (5 bases). CDR1 and CDR2 from the germline V gene are MGHRA and YSYEKL. CDR3 size: 14 residues. The V gene lost 2 bases and the J gene lost 7 bases, with 12 bases spanning the gap. Written as DNA, the CDR3 is TGCGCCAGCAGCCAACCTGGGACTCGGCAGCCCCAGCATTTT. As protein: CASSQPGTRQPQHF.

This clone was found a few times. The chain recombines TRBV6-1 with TRBJ1-5, with 8 bases fitting TRBD1. The V gene end was trimmed by 6 bases and the J gene end by 7 bases; junction bases not matched to a gene: 11. Germline CDR1 MNHNS, CDR2 SASEGT. The length of the CDR3 is 15 residues. CDR3 bases: TGTGCCAGCAGAGCCGGGACAGGCAACCGGCAGCCCCAGCATTTT. This translates into CASRAGTGNRQPQHF.

This clone appeared once. V usage is TRBV6-6 and J usage is TRBJ1-3; 9 bases align to TRBD1. V was pared by 2 bases and J by 2 bases, with 1 base of the junction left unmatched. CDR1 and CDR2 from the germline V gene are MNHNY and SVGAGI (reference sequence). This CDR3 has 15 amino acids. In DNA form, the CDR3 reads TGTGCCAGCAGTTACGGGACAGGGACTGGAAACACCATATATTTT. This sequence encodes CASSYGTGTGNTIYF.

This clone has a single count. The chain uses TRBV5-8 and TRBJ1-1; D is ambiguous. V was clipped by 4 bases and J by 0 bases, with 13 bases between them. The CDR3 is made up of 15 amino acids. Per the germline V gene, CDR1 is SGHTS and CDR2 is YDEGEE. CDR3 sequence (DNA): TGTGCCAGCAGCCAGGACTTTGGAATGAACACTGAAGCTTTCTTT. Translating it yields CASSQDFGMNTEAFF.

A few counts support this clone. J is TRBJ1-1 and V is TRBV21-1; TRBD1, the D gene given by the table, was not confirmed from the DNA. TRBV21-1 represents a pseudogene. There are 14 residues in the CDR3. In nucleotides, the CDR3 is TGTGCCAGCAGCACCGGGACAGGGGACACTGAAGCTTTCTTT. This codes for CASSTGTGDTEAFF.

This clone was seen only a few times. V is TRBV6-5 and J is TRBJ1-6, with D perhaps TRBD1 (5 bases). This CDR3 spans 15 amino acids. In germline, CDR1 is MNHEY, CDR2 SVGAGI. Trimming pared 2 bases from V and 9 bases from J, leaving 14 bases between. This CDR3 is CASSYQGGTGSPLHF. The CDR3 nucleotides are TGTGCCAGCAGTTACCAGGGAGGTACTGGTTCACCCCTCCACTTT.

The J gene is TRBJ1-1, the V gene TRBV5-4, with 7 bases that match TRBD1. Per germline, CDR1 SGHNT and CDR2 YYREEE (reference sequence). There are 16 residues in the CDR3. V was pared by 3 bases and J by 1 base, with 9 bases of the junction left unmatched. The CDR3 DNA reads TGTGCCAGCAGCTCAGGACAGGCGCTACGGAACACTGAAGCTTTCTTT. The encoded protein is CASSSGQALRNTEAFF.

The gene calls are TRBV2 and TRBJ1-4; D is possibly TRBD1 (5 bases). CDR3 length: 13 residues. Germline assignment: CDR1 SNHLY and CDR2 FYNNEI. The V end was cut by 10 bases, the J end by 6 bases, with 15 bases between. The CDR3 loop is CATGQESHEKLFF. The CDR3 bases are TGTGCCACCGGACAAGAGAGCCATGAAAAACTGTTTTTT.

In its sample, this clone was seen a few times. The chain links TRBV6-5 to TRBJ1-3; no clear D. In germline, CDR1 is MNHEY, CDR2 SVGAGI. The germline V and J ends were trimmed by 7 bases and 4 bases, with 14 bases remaining between them. CDR3 length equals 14 residues. The CDR3 DNA sequence: TGTGCCAGCACCCGCCCCGGGAACGGAAACACCATATATTTT. Translating it yields CASTRPGNGNTIYF.

V and J are TRBV6-4 and TRBJ2-2; TRBD2 might be the D (5 bases). The CDR3 spans 14 residues. With 5 bases removed from V and 4 bases from J, the gap between germline ends came to 11 bases. CDR1 MRHNA and CDR2 SNTAGT come from the germline V gene. The CDR3 nucleotides read TGTGCCAGCAGTTCGGACGGAGGCACCGGGGAGCTGTTTTTT. The encoded protein is CASSSDGGTGELFF.

The chain employs TRBV2 and TRBJ1-6; 9 nucleotides match TRBD1. This CDR3 spans 15 amino acids. Unmatched junction bases numbered 1, after V lost 1 base and J lost 6 bases. Per germline, CDR1 SNHLY and CDR2 FYNNEI. The CDR3, as DNA: TGTGCCAGCAGTGAAGAGGGACAGGGTAATTCACCCCTCCACTTT. Translating gives CASSEEGQGNSPLHF.

The V gene is TRBV27, the J gene TRBJ2-1, with 8 nucleotides matching TRBD2. Trimming cost V 11 bases and J 6 bases; bases outside gene matches: 9. The CDR3 is made up of 13 amino acids. Germline V gene lookup returns CDR1 MNHEY and CDR2 SMNVEV (reference sequence). Written as DNA, the CDR3 is TGTGCCGCGGGGGGTAGCAGGGGCAATGAGCAGTTCTTC. It translates to CAAGGSRGNEQFF.

The chain has TRBV5-4 and TRBJ1-4; 10 nucleotides match TRBD1. V gave up 5 bases and J gave up 7 bases; unmatched junction bases: 5. Germline assignment: CDR1 SGHNT and CDR2 YYREEE (reference sequence). The CDR3 loop spans 14 amino acids. CDR3: CASRRDRGSEKLFF. The CDR3 DNA follows: TGTGCCAGCAGGCGGGACAGGGGTAGTGAAAAACTGTTTTTT. The whole variable domain, filled in from reference TRBV5-4 and TRBJ1-4, reads ETGVTQSPTHLIKTRGQQVTLRCSSQSGHNTVSWYQQALGQGPQFIFQYYREEENGRGNFPPRFSGLQFPNYSSELNVNALELDDSALYLCASRRDRGSEKLFFGSGTQLSVL.

V is TRBV7-8 and J is TRBJ1-1, with D possibly TRBD1 on 6 matching bases. Per the germline V gene, CDR1 is SGHVS and CDR2 is FQNEAQ. The CDR3 has 13 residues. V was shortened by 8 bases and J by 3 bases, with 13 bases between the two germline ends. The CDR3 is CASSGNRDTEAFF. The CDR3 region has the DNA TGTGCCAGCTCCGGAAACAGGGACACTGAAGCTTTCTTT.

This chain uses TRBV25-1 with TRBJ2-7; TRBD1 might be the D (6 bases). This CDR3 has 16 amino acids. The germline V gene has CDR1 MGHDK and CDR2 SYGVNS. V lost 6 bases and J lost 5, with 23 bases in between. CDR3 sequence: CASRSDRTNYGDEQYF. The CDR3 DNA reads TGTGCCAGCAGATCAGACAGGACAAATTACGGGGACGAGCAGTACTTC.

This chain uses TRBV4-3 with TRBJ2-7; D might be TRBD1 (5 bases). CDR1 LGHNA and CDR2 YSLEER come from the germline V gene. The CDR3 extends over 17 amino acids. Trimming removed 0 bases at V and 3 bases at J, with 18 bases between. CDR3 nucleotide sequence: TGCGCCAGCAGCCAAGATCCCCTGGCAGGGCCCCTCTACGAGCAGTACTTC. Amino acid sequence: CASSQDPLAGPLYEQYF.

Here the CDR3 reads CAISELRTDVNTEAFF. The CDR3 DNA follows: TGTGCCATCAGTGAGTTACGGACAGACGTGAACACTGAAGCTTTCTTT. The gene calls are TRBV10-3 and TRBJ1-1, with a weak D call TRBD1 (6 bases). This CDR3 has 16 residues. Germline CDR1 is ENHRY and CDR2 is SYGVKD. Trimming stripped 1 base from V and 0 bases from J, with 12 bases between.

The rearrangement joins TRBV15 to TRBJ1-5; 7 nucleotides match TRBD1. This CDR3 has 13 amino acids. Per the germline V gene, CDR1 is LNHNV and CDR2 is YYDKDF (reference sequence). V was clipped by 6 bases and J by 3 bases; unmatched bases: 2. In DNA form, the CDR3 reads TGTGCCACCAGGGACAGGACCAATCAGCCCCAGCATTTT. It yields the protein CATRDRTNQPQHF.

The rearrangement links TRBV18 to TRBJ2-2, with D perhaps matching TRBD1 (5 bases). Per the germline V gene, CDR1 is KGHSH and CDR2 is LQKENI. This CDR3 spans 13 amino acids. With 5 bases removed from V and 5 bases from J, the gap between germline ends came to 9 bases. Here the CDR3 DNA reads TGTGCCAGCTCAGCCAGGGCTACCGGGGAGCTGTTTTTT. Translated, it gives CASSARATGELFF.

The rearrangement links TRBV29-1 to TRBJ1-2; D not certain. Deletions cut 5 bases from V and 5 bases from J, with 9 bases between. This CDR3 contains 11 residues. Germline CDR1 and CDR2: SQVTM and ANQGSEA. Here the CDR3 reads CSVQAGYGYTF. In DNA form, the CDR3 reads TGCAGCGTTCAGGCAGGATATGGCTACACCTTC. The full variable domain, with the rest looked up from reference TRBV29-1 and TRBJ1-2, is SAVISQKPSRDICQRGTSLTIQCQVDSQVTMMFWYRQQPGQSLTLIATANQGSEATYESGFVIDKFPISRPNLTFSTLTVSNMSPEDSSIYLCSVQAGYGYTFGSGTRLTVV.

This clone appeared once. V and J are TRBV6-5 and TRBJ1-6; D may be TRBD1 (6 bases). V lost 9 bases to trimming and J lost 6 bases, with 18 bases between them. CDR1 and CDR2 (germline): MNHEY, SVGAGI. The CDR3 consists of 15 residues. The CDR3, as DNA: TGTGCCAGTCGAATTGAGACAGGCCGTAATTCACCCCTCCACTTT. It translates to CASRIETGRNSPLHF.

The J gene is TRBJ2-1, the V gene TRBV5-1; D possibly corresponds to TRBD2 (6 bases). There are 14 residues in the CDR3. The germline CDR1 and CDR2 sequences are SGHRS and YFSETQ. Trimming shortened V by 5 bases and J by 5 bases, and 14 bases separated the two germline ends. The CDR3 spells CASRYSTRNNEQFF. In DNA, the CDR3 is TGCGCCAGCAGATACTCGACTAGGAACAATGAGCAGTTCTTC.

The chain combines TRBV19 with TRBJ2-5, with TRBD2 as a possible D gene (5 bases). This CDR3 contains 14 residues. Trimming shortened V by 1 base and J by 4 bases, and 10 bases separated the two germline ends. Germline V CDR1 and CDR2: LNHDA, SQIVND (reference sequence). In nucleotides, the CDR3 is TGTGCCAGTAGTATAGCCCCGAGGGCAGAGACCCAGTACTTC. It is translated as CASSIAPRAETQYF.